This T cell receptor (beta chain) stems from a study of siplizumab effects on memory and regulatory T cells. Study observations and caveats: Naive T cells were seen as more diverse than memory cells and as major alloresponse contributors. In controls, approximately 28% of mappable alloreactive CD4+ clones were Treg-derived on average, versus about 75% with siplizumab.

Per germline, CDR1 SGHAT and CDR2 FQDESV (reference sequence). This CDR3 has 14 amino acids. Trimming removed 2 bases at V and 9 bases at J, with 15 bases between. About this clone: Its target is not known.

The protocol was immunoSEQ multiplex PCR, while the TCRdb copy is restricted to in-frame clones and leaves out a portion. The table includes 100,000 or so clones, about 90% detected once. The chain employs TRBV11-1 and TRBJ2-3; D is ambiguous. The sequence was collected from a human donor in good health. Some clones in this sample may be carry-over from other donors' samples. Source material: CD4+ T cells sorted from blood. CDR3 region: CASSLLVGLNTQYF. CDR3 bases: TGTGCCAGCAGCTTATTAGTCGGGTTGAACACGCAGTATTTT.